The rows below give T cell receptor beta chains drawn from one sample of a study of OX40 agonist ivuxolimab in advanced cancers. Produced via immunoSEQ multiplex PCR; TCRdb's table is partial and in-frame only. The sample carries about 68,000 clones, 75% to 85% recorded once. This specimen was CD4+ or CD8+ T cells sorted from blood, taken in a trial of the OX40 agonist ivuxolimab. The receptors shown here come from an adult with an advanced solid tumor such as melanoma, head and neck, liver or kidney cancer. CDR3s include the opening cysteine and the closing phenylalanine or tryptophan. The D gene is left open where the match is weak. For some rows the clone size is stated as once, few or many, or as a class when expanded; others skip it.

>13|.|TRBV18|TRBJ2-5|.
CASSQSVGETQYF
TGTGCCAGCTCACAGTCGGTAGGAGAGACCCAGTACTTC
>15|once|TRBV7-9|TRBJ2-3|TRBD1
CASSIGQGPTDTQYF
TGTGCCAGCAGCATCGGACAGGGCCCAACAGATACGCAGTATTTT
>13|.|TRBV6-4|TRBJ1-2|.
CARGDGRNYGYTF
TGTGCCAGGGGGGACGGCCGAAACTATGGCTACACCTTC
>13|.|TRBV18|TRBJ1-1|.
CASSQGVLTEAFF
TGTGCCAGCTCACAGGGGGTTCTCACTGAAGCTTTCTTT
>15|.|TRBV11-3|TRBJ2-3|TRBD2
CASSFGGGVADTQYF
TGTGCCAGCAGCTTCGGCGGGGGGGTCGCAGATACGCAGTATTTT
>13|.|TRBV9|TRBJ1-1|.
CASSHSLDTEAFF
TGTGCCAGCAGCCATTCTCTGGACACTGAAGCTTTCTTT
>14|.|TRBV5-4|TRBJ1-5|.
CASSYRPTGQPQHF
TGTGCCAGCAGCTATCGACCTACGGGTCAGCCCCAGCATTTT
>13|.|TRBV29-1|TRBJ2-5|.
CSVERQVGETQYF
TGCAGCGTTGAACGACAGGTCGGCGAGACCCAGTACTTC
>13|.|TRBV29-1|TRBJ2-4|.
CSARKGTGNIQYF
TGCAGCGCGCGGAAGGGGACGGGGAACATTCAGTACTTC
>12|once|TRBV9|TRBJ2-3|.
CASSGGGDTQYF
TGTGCCAGCAGCGGGGGTGGAGATACGCAGTATTTT
>13|.|TRBV5-1|TRBJ2-5|TRBD2
CASSPLAEETQYF
TGCGCCAGCAGCCCTCTAGCGGAAGAGACCCAGTACTTC
>14|.|TRBV5-1|TRBJ2-6|.
CASSLVSGANVLTF
TGCGCCAGCAGCTTGGTATCTGGGGCCAACGTCCTGACTTTC
>13|.|TRBV19|TRBJ1-2|.
CASSDRQAYGYTF
TGTGCCAGTAGTGACCGCCAGGCCTATGGCTACACCTTC
>14|few|TRBV4-1|TRBJ1-4|TRBD1
CASSRDRGVEKLFF
TGCGCCAGCAGCCGGGACAGGGGAGTCGAAAAACTGTTTTTT
>15|.|TRBV7-2|TRBJ2-3|TRBD2
CASSLRGVSTDTQYF
TGTGCCAGCAGCTTACGGGGGGTTAGCACAGATACGCAGTATTTT
>15|.|TRBV6-6|TRBJ2-7|TRBD2
CASSYGRGGYYEQYF
TGTGCCAGCAGTTATGGGCGGGGGGGTTACTACGAGCAGTACTTC
>15|.|TRBV5-1|TRBJ2-3|.
CASSFGAFGSDTQYF
TGCGCCAGCAGCTTCGGAGCCTTCGGGTCAGATACGCAGTATTTT
>13|few|TRBV27|TRBJ2-7|TRBD2
CASSSGDSYEQYF
TGTGCCAGCAGTAGCGGGGACTCCTACGAGCAGTACTTC
>17|.|TRBV15|TRBJ2-6|.
CATGALGDPSGANVLTF
TGTGCCACCGGAGCTCTGGGGGACCCCTCTGGGGCCAACGTCCTGACTTTC
>14|.|TRBV6-5|TRBJ2-7|.
CASSYGASSYEQYF
TGTGCCAGCAGTTACGGGGCGAGCTCCTACGAGCAGTACTTC
>14|.|TRBV7-9|TRBJ1-5|.
CASSPMVGNQPQHF
TGTGCCAGCAGCCCGATGGTGGGGAATCAGCCCCAGCATTTT
>13|.|TRBV13|TRBJ1-5|.
CASSSTGSGPQHF
TGTGCCAGCAGCTCTACAGGTTCAGGGCCCCAGCATTTT
>13|.|TRBV27|TRBJ2-5|.
CASSPRPQETQYF
TGTGCCAGCAGTCCCCGGCCCCAAGAGACCCAGTACTTC
>11|.|TRBV5-6|TRBJ1-2|.
CASSLLGGYTF
TGTGCCAGCAGCTTGTTAGGTGGCTACACCTTC
>17|.|TRBV2|TRBJ1-6|TRBD1
CASSVPGTGSYNSPLHF
TGTGCCAGCAGTGTTCCCGGGACAGGCTCCTATAATTCACCCCTCCACTTT
>15|.|TRBV7-2|TRBJ2-1|.
CASSLGPPKYNEQFF
TGTGCCAGCAGCTTAGGACCGCCGAAATACAATGAGCAGTTCTTC
>12|.|TRBV4-2|TRBJ1-3|.
CASSDLGNTIYF
TGTGCCAGCAGCGACCTCGGGAACACCATATATTTT
>15|.|TRBV5-1|TRBJ2-1|TRBD1
CASSLAGGVDNEQFF
TGCGCCAGCAGCTTGGCAGGGGGCGTCGACAATGAGCAGTTCTTC
>14|.|TRBV7-2|TRBJ1-1|.
CASSLAGSNTEAFF
TGTGCCAGCAGCTTAGCGGGGTCAAACACTGAAGCTTTCTTT
>15|.|TRBV19|TRBJ2-1|.
CASSIRQGAGNEQFF
TGTGCCAGTAGTATAAGGCAGGGAGCGGGCAATGAGCAGTTCTTC
>13|few|TRBV7-6|TRBJ2-7|.
CASGVGGSKVQYF
TGTGCCAGCGGAGTCGGAGGGTCTAAGGTGCAGTACTTC
>13|few|TRBV5-1|TRBJ1-1|.
CASSPGGEGEAFF
TGCGCCAGCAGTCCGGGAGGGGAGGGTGAAGCTTTCTTT
>15|.|TRBV28|TRBJ1-4|TRBD1
CASRPQGALGEKLFF
TGTGCCAGCAGACCACAGGGGGCGTTGGGTGAAAAACTGTTTTTT
>14|.|TRBV15|TRBJ2-2|.
CATSRGMNPWELFF
TGTGCCACCAGCAGAGGAATGAATCCGTGGGAGCTGTTTTTT
>17|.|TRBV15|TRBJ2-1|TRBD2
CATSGLGGFGIRNEQFF
TGTGCCACCAGCGGCCTGGGAGGGTTTGGGATTCGCAATGAGCAGTTCTTC
>19|.|TRBV10-2|TRBJ2-5|TRBD2
CAMPINGGGRLAGRETQYF
TGCGCCATGCCGATCAACGGGGGTGGCAGACTAGCGGGGAGGGAGACCCAGTACTTC
>18|.|TRBV19|TRBJ2-7|TRBD2
CASSIAGGALAGVYEQYF
TGTGCCAGTAGTATTGCAGGGGGAGCGCTAGCGGGAGTCTACGAGCAGTACTTC
>17|.|TRBV15|TRBJ1-2|.
CATSRPNLLRQTYGYTF
TGTGCCACCAGCAGACCGAATCTGTTACGACAGACCTATGGCTACACCTTC
>12|.|TRBV30|TRBJ1-6|.
CAWSLDRGWLHF
TGTGCCTGGAGTCTAGATCGTGGGTGGCTCCACTTT
>14|.|TRBV5-1|TRBJ2-3|.
CASSLGGRTDTQYF
TGCGCCAGCAGCTTGGGGGGGAGGACAGATACGCAGTATTTT
>13|.|TRBV7-2|TRBJ1-3|.
CASSSDGASTIYF
TGTGCCAGCAGCTCGGACGGCGCAAGCACCATATATTTT
>12|.|TRBV9|TRBJ2-1|.
CASSTRVSEQFF
TGTGCCAGCAGCACCCGTGTAAGTGAGCAGTTCTTC
>16|.|TRBV13|TRBJ2-1|.
CASSLQAPPRYNEQFF
TGTGCCAGCAGCTTACAAGCTCCACCCCGATACAATGAGCAGTTCTTC
>12|.|TRBV10-3|TRBJ1-5|.
CATGLPSQPQHF
TGTGCCACCGGACTCCCAAGTCAGCCCCAGCATTTT
>12|.|TRBV29-1|TRBJ2-5|.
CSARVQQETQYF
TGCAGCGCCCGGGTACAGCAAGAGACCCAGTACTTC
>12|.|TRBV28|TRBJ2-5|TRBD1
CATVTGSETQYF
TGTGCCACCGTGACAGGGTCAGAGACCCAGTACTTC
>12|.|TRBV2|TRBJ2-3|.
CASSVGGLTQYF
TGTGCCAGCAGCGTCGGGGGGCTTACGCAGTATTTT
>15|.|TRBV2|TRBJ2-1|.
CASTGWTLEYNEQFF
TGTGCCAGCACGGGTTGGACCCTCGAATACAATGAGCAGTTCTTC
>15|.|TRBV9|TRBJ2-2|.
CASSVEPGPSGELFF
TGTGCCAGCAGCGTAGAACCAGGACCTAGCGGGGAGCTGTTTTTT
>14|.|TRBV5-5|TRBJ2-7|TRBD1
CASSERDSSYEQYF
TGTGCCAGCAGCGAACGGGACAGTTCCTACGAGCAGTACTTC
>16|.|TRBV5-1|TRBJ1-2|TRBD1
CASSKDGGTGSRGYTF
TGCGCCAGCAGCAAGGACGGTGGGACAGGGAGTCGAGGCTACACCTTC
>16|.|TRBV11-2|TRBJ2-3|TRBD1
CASSLTGAPSTDTQYF
TGTGCCAGCAGCTTGACAGGGGCTCCCTCCACAGATACGCAGTATTTT
>15|.|TRBV28|TRBJ1-5|.
CASSLGGTRNQPQHF
TGTGCCAGCAGCCTAGGAGGGACGCGCAATCAGCCCCAGCATTTT
>16|once|TRBV7-2|TRBJ2-5|TRBD2
CASSPSSTSGGETQYF
TGTGCCAGCAGTCCTAGTAGTACTAGCGGGGGGGAGACCCAGTACTTC
>16|.|TRBV12-5|TRBJ1-2|TRBD1
CASGLAGTGGASGYTF
TGTGCTAGTGGTTTGGCCGGGACAGGGGGCGCTTCCGGCTACACCTTC
>14|.|TRBV28|TRBJ1-5|.
CASTGQRYNQPQHF
TGTGCCAGCACAGGACAGCGCTACAATCAGCCCCAGCATTTT
>16|.|TRBV15|TRBJ2-1|TRBD2
CATSRDQRGSYNEQFF
TGTGCCACCAGCAGAGACCAGCGGGGGTCCTACAATGAGCAGTTCTTC